The 11 T cell receptor beta chains below all came from one sample that was sequenced in a study of control samples from healthy donors and cancer patients. TCRdb keeps only in-frame clones here, not all; method: immunoSEQ multiplex PCR. The data contain more than 100,000 clones, just over 90% of them singletons. Sample: blood. These TCRs come from a young woman in good health.

Only one count was recorded for this clone. This rearrangement joins TRBV25-1 to TRBJ2-5; 7 positions match TRBD1. J lost 2 bases, V lost 6 bases, and 3 bases had no gene match. Germline lookup yields CDR1 MGHDK and CDR2 SYGVNS. CDR3 length: 13 residues. The CDR3 here is CASRQGWQETQYF. The DNA of the CDR3 is TGTGCCAGCAGACAGGGGTGGCAAGAGACCCAGTACTTC.

The genes are TRBV11-3 and TRBJ2-5; D not resolved. This CDR3 contains 14 residues. Germline V lookup: CDR1 SGHNT, CDR2 YENEEA. V gave up 5 bases and J gave up 4 bases, with 14 bases separating them. The CDR3 here is CASSPPRLVETQYF. The CDR3 coding sequence is TGTGCCAGCAGCCCCCCCAGATTGGTAGAGACCCAGTACTTC.

The chain joins TRBV29-1 to TRBJ2-7, with 7 nucleotides matching TRBD1. This CDR3 region has 12 residues. Trimming took 4 bases from V and 4 from J; bases not matched to a gene: 4. In germline, CDR1 is SQVTM, CDR2 ANQGSEA. This chain's CDR3 is CSVVRDSYEQYF. CDR3 coding DNA: TGCAGCGTTGTACGGGACAGTTACGAGCAGTACTTC.

The chain joins TRBV6-6 to TRBJ1-3, with D unclear. The CDR3 length is 15 residues. Trimming removed 0 bases from V and 1 base from J, with 7 bases in between. Germline V gene lookup returns CDR1 MNHNY and CDR2 SVGAGI (reference sequence). CDR3 residues: CASSYSVGSGNTIYF. The CDR3 DNA reads TGTGCCAGCAGTTACTCCGTCGGTTCTGGAAACACCATATATTTT.

This chain joins TRBV4-1 and TRBJ2-7, with D unclear. The CDR3 consists of 14 residues. V lost 1 base and J lost 4, with 11 bases in between. Germline lookup yields CDR1 MGHRA and CDR2 YSYEKL. CDR3 protein: CASSQGKGKYEQYF. The CDR3 region has the DNA TGCGCCAGCAGCCAAGGGAAAGGTAAATACGAGCAGTACTTC.

The chain combines TRBV5-6 with TRBJ1-1; D gene ambiguous. Trimming left V 0 bases short and J 3 bases short, with 3 bases between. Per the germline V gene, CDR1 is SGHDT and CDR2 is YYEEEE. This CDR3 is built from 12 residues. CDR3 nucleotides: TGTGCCAGCAGCTTGGTTCACACTGAAGCTTTCTTT. Its translation: CASSLVHTEAFF.

The chain employs TRBV30 and TRBJ1-2; possibly TRBD1 for D (5 bases). Trimming removed 3 bases from V and 6 bases from J, with 17 bases in between. Germline V gives CDR1 GTSNPN, CDR2 SVGIG (reference sequence). There are 14 residues in the CDR3. This CDR3 is CAWSPQGSLNGYTF. Written as DNA, the CDR3 is TGTGCCTGGAGCCCTCAGGGATCTCTCAATGGCTACACCTTC. The full variable domain, its missing parts supplied by reference TRBV30 and TRBJ1-2, is SQTIHQWPATLVQPVGSPLSLECTVEGTSNPNLYWYRQAAGRGLQLLFYSVGIGQISSEVPQNLSASRPQDRQFILSSKKLLLSDSGFYLCAWSPQGSLNGYTFGSGTRLTVV.

This clone is a singleton in its sample. The V gene is TRBV3-1 (or the pseudogene TRBV3-2), the J gene TRBJ2-7; a possible D gene is TRBD2 (5 bases). The CDR3 contains 14 residues. Germline CDR1 is LGHDT and CDR2 is YNNKEL (reference sequence). Trimming removed 5 bases at V and 1 base at J, with 12 bases between. CDR3 region: CASSGRTASYEQYF. The DNA of the CDR3 is TGTGCCAGCAGCGGGCGGACTGCGTCCTACGAGCAGTACTTC.

The chain employs TRBV5-1 and TRBJ2-2, with D perhaps matching TRBD1 (6 bases). Trimming left V 0 bases short and J 4 bases short, with 10 bases between. Per germline, CDR1 SGHRS and CDR2 YFSETQ. The CDR3 contains 15 residues. In DNA form, the CDR3 reads TGCGCCAGCAGCTTGGCCGCACAGGGCACCGGGGAGCTGTTTTTT. Translated, it gives CASSLAAQGTGELFF.

The V gene is TRBV6-5, the J gene TRBJ1-2; D uncertain. Trimming removed 6 bases from V and 8 bases from J, with 16 bases in between. The CDR3 totals 13 residues. Germline V lookup: CDR1 MNHEY, CDR2 SVGAGI. CDR3 loop: CASSQEGFWGYTF. The CDR3 DNA sequence: TGTGCCAGCAGCCAAGAGGGATTTTGGGGCTACACCTTC.

V and J are TRBV12-5 and TRBJ1-1, with D unresolved. There are 11 residues in the CDR3. The germline gives CDR1 LGHNT, CDR2 FRNRAP. V lost 11 bases and J 3 bases, leaving 10 bases between the germline ends. As DNA, the CDR3 is TGTGCTGTGAGACGGGACACTGAAGCTTTCTTT. It specifies CAVRRDTEAFF.